A selection of T cell receptor beta chains follows, all from one sample in a study of shared clonotypes between healthy human individuals. Assay: immunoSEQ multiplex PCR; the TCRdb copy retains only in-frame clones and omits some. The data show about 2.3 million clones, 85% to 95% seen once. The sample was naive CD4+ T cells from PBMCs. These receptor sequences come from a man between 18 and 29 years old in good health. Some clones in this sample may be carry-over from other donors' samples. The CDR3 runs from the conserved cysteine through the conserved F or W. The D gene is left open where the match is weak. Clone size is not always given. Where it is, it says once, few, many or a class for expanded clones.

clone_size	d_call	v_call	j_call	cdr3_aa	cdr3_nt
.	.	TRBV5-1	TRBJ1-2	CASSLSRRDYGYTF	TGCGCCAGCAGCTTGTCTAGGAGGGACTATGGCTACACCTTC
.	.	TRBV19	TRBJ2-7	CASRGQGGREQYF	TGTGCCAGTAGGGGGCAGGGTGGTAGGGAGCAGTACTTC
.	.	TRBV19	TRBJ2-6	CASSILGRSSGANVLTF	TGTGCCAGTAGTATCCTCGGGCGGAGCTCTGGGGCCAACGTCCTGACTTTC
.	TRBD1	TRBV27	TRBJ2-2	CASSRGQGMAGELFF	TGTGCCAGCAGTCGCGGACAGGGGATGGCCGGGGAGCTGTTTTTT
once	TRBD1	TRBV5-3	TRBJ2-1	CARSPDFMTGGDSNEQFF	TGTGCCAGAAGCCCCGACTTCATGACAGGGGGCGACAGCAATGAGCAGTTCTTC
.	TRBD2	TRBV5-5	TRBJ2-7	CASSRGRRGAYEQYF	TGTGCCAGCAGCCGAGGACGTCGGGGGGCCTACGAGCAGTACTTC
.	TRBD2	TRBV4-1	TRBJ2-1	CASSQPGLAGGISYNEQFF	TGCGCCAGCAGCCAGCCGGGACTAGCGGGAGGAATTTCCTACAATGAGCAGTTCTTC
.	TRBD2	TRBV5-6	TRBJ2-5	CASSSGFSGGTQYF	TGTGCCAGCAGTTCGGGTTTTAGCGGGGGGACCCAGTACTTC
.	.	TRBV10-3	TRBJ1-5	CAIRSTGGGNQPQHF	TGTGCCATCAGAAGTACGGGGGGCGGCAATCAGCCCCAGCATTTT
.	TRBD1	TRBV28	TRBJ1-3	CATRGTGPSSGNTIYF	TGTGCCACCCGCGGGACAGGCCCTTCTTCTGGAAACACCATATATTTT
.	TRBD2	TRBV10-3	TRBJ2-1	CAISESGGTPYNEQFF	TGTGCCATCAGTGAGTCGGGAGGGACCCCCTACAATGAGCAGTTCTTC
.	.	TRBV5-1	TRBJ2-3	CASSLTRIPSTQYF	TGCGCCAGCAGCCTGACTAGGATTCCTAGTACGCAGTATTTT
.	.	TRBV6-1	TRBJ2-4	CASMGTLLAKNIQYF	TGTGCCAGCATGGGTACCCTTCTAGCCAAAAACATTCAGTACTTC
.	.	TRBV2	TRBJ1-1	CASSDWGGNTEAFF	TGTGCCAGCAGTGACTGGGGGGGGAACACTGAAGCTTTCTTT
.	TRBD1	TRBV4-2	TRBJ1-1	CASSQDIRGRSRPAYGAFF	TGTGCCAGCAGCCAAGATATCAGGGGGCGATCACGGCCGGCTTACGGAGCTTTCTTT
.	.	TRBV5-1	TRBJ2-7	CASSFRAGSDEQYF	TGCGCCAGCAGCTTTAGGGCGGGCAGCGACGAGCAGTACTTC
.	.	TRBV5-5	TRBJ2-7	CASSLGRQSEQYF	TGTGCCAGCAGCTTGGGCCGTCAGAGCGAGCAGTACTTC
.	TRBD1	TRBV5-1	TRBJ2-1	CASSLAGTVNNEQFF	TGCGCCAGCAGCTTAGCCGGGACAGTGAACAATGAGCAGTTCTTC
once	.	TRBV28	TRBJ2-7	CASRPGGYEQYF	TGTGCCAGCAGGCCCGGGGGATACGAGCAGTACTTC
.	TRBD1	TRBV2	TRBJ1-5	CASSGQGNQPQHF	TGTGCCAGCAGTGGACAGGGAAATCAGCCCCAGCATTTT
.	.	TRBV7-2	TRBJ2-3	CASSYWGGWETDTQYF	TGTGCCAGCAGTTATTGGGGCGGCTGGGAGACAGATACGCAGTATTTT
.	.	TRBV10-2	TRBJ2-5	CASRDLTGLGETQYF	TGCGCCAGCAGAGATCTAACAGGGCTAGGAGAGACCCAGTACTTC
.	.	TRBV7-3	TRBJ2-2	CASSPGGAGDTGELFF	TGTGCCAGCAGCCCGGGGGGCGCCGGGGACACCGGGGAGCTGTTTTTT
.	TRBD2	TRBV15	TRBJ2-5	CATSREGLAETQYF	TGTGCCACCAGCAGAGAGGGACTAGCGGAGACCCAGTACTTC
.	TRBD1	TRBV7-9	TRBJ1-5	CASSSHYRGDQPQHF	TGTGCCAGCAGCTCTCACTACAGGGGTGATCAGCCCCAGCATTTT
.	.	TRBV7-9	TRBJ1-2	CASSLVRTSNYGYTF	TGTGCCAGCAGCTTAGTACGTACCTCTAACTATGGCTACACCTTC
.	.	TRBV5-4	TRBJ2-4	CASSFEGSRNIQYF	TGTGCCAGCAGCTTTGAGGGGTCTAGAAACATTCAGTACTTC
.	TRBD2	TRBV6-1	TRBJ2-3	CASSVLAGALDTQYF	TGTGCCAGCAGTGTCCTAGCGGGGGCACTGGATACGCAGTATTTT
few	TRBD1	TRBV7-2	TRBJ1-1	CASSRMPGQRNTEAFF	TGTGCCAGCAGCCGAATGCCGGGACAGAGGAACACTGAAGCTTTCTTT
once	TRBD2	TRBV5-1	TRBJ2-7	CASSLETSGRQIPYEQYF	TGCGCCAGCAGCTTAGAGACTAGCGGACGACAAATTCCCTACGAGCAGTACTTC
.	.	TRBV11-2	TRBJ1-5	CASSLDLANQPQHF	TGTGCCAGCAGCTTAGATCTGGCCAATCAGCCCCAGCATTTT
once	TRBD1	TRBV5-4	TRBJ2-7	CASSSKGGGEQYF	TGTGCCAGCAGCAGCAAAGGGGGCGGCGAGCAGTACTTC
.	TRBD2	TRBV18	TRBJ2-7	CASSPRLAGTYEQYF	TGTGCCAGCTCACCGAGGCTAGCGGGTACCTACGAGCAGTACTTC
.	TRBD1	TRBV19	TRBJ2-1	CASSLLDRGFYNEQFF	TGTGCCAGTAGTCTACTGGACAGGGGGTTCTACAATGAGCAGTTCTTC
.	.	TRBV2	TRBJ2-3	CASSVERQVTADTQYF	TGTGCCAGCAGCGTTGAACGACAGGTTACTGCAGATACGCAGTATTTT
.	TRBD2	TRBV10-3	TRBJ2-3	CAISEGTSGYTDTQYF	TGTGCCATCAGTGAAGGGACTAGCGGGTACACAGATACGCAGTATTTT
.	.	TRBV19	TRBJ1-5	CASSTLGGYGNQPQHF	TGTGCCAGTAGTACCTTGGGGGGCTACGGCAATCAGCCCCAGCATTTT
.	.	TRBV7-2	TRBJ1-2	CASSLPGQPYYGYTF	TGTGCCAGCAGCCTTCCGGGACAACCGTACTATGGCTACACCTTC
once	TRBD1	TRBV7-8	TRBJ2-7	CASSSLTGSYEQYF	TGTGCCAGCAGCTCGCTGACAGGGTCCTACGAGCAGTACTTC
.	.	TRBV19	TRBJ1-1	CASSILENTEAFF	TGTGCCAGTAGTATTTTAGAGAACACTGAAGCTTTCTTT
.	.	TRBV7-9	TRBJ2-6	CASSLGAWGTGANVLTF	TGTGCCAGCAGCTTAGGGGCCTGGGGAACTGGGGCCAACGTCCTGACTTTC
.	TRBD2	TRBV30	TRBJ2-2	CACHLRAGVVTGELFF	TGTGCCTGCCACCTTCGAGCGGGAGTGGTGACCGGGGAGCTGTTTTTT
.	.	TRBV5-1	TRBJ2-7	CASAEGSSYEQYF	TGCGCCAGCGCCGAGGGGAGCTCCTACGAGCAGTACTTC
.	.	TRBV19	TRBJ1-4	CASSPSAGARTNEKLFF	TGTGCCAGTAGTCCTTCCGCGGGGGCCCGAACTAATGAAAAACTGTTTTTT
few	TRBD1	TRBV7-9	TRBJ1-1	CASSLLTGGNTEAFF	TGTGCCAGCAGCTTGCTAACAGGGGGAAACACTGAAGCTTTCTTT
.	.	TRBV18	TRBJ2-1	CASSPGSTYNEQFF	TGTGCCAGCTCACCTGGCTCCACTTACAATGAGCAGTTCTTC
.	TRBD2	TRBV15	TRBJ2-7	CATSASLAGGRVRTYEQYF	TGTGCCACCAGCGCATCACTAGCGGGAGGGCGAGTAAGGACCTACGAGCAGTACTTC
.	.	TRBV29-1	TRBJ2-3	CSVRGRMADTQYF	TGCAGCGTTAGAGGACGGATGGCAGATACGCAGTATTTT
.	.	TRBV7-2	TRBJ1-4	CASSLFTATNEKLFF	TGTGCCAGCAGCTTATTTACAGCAACTAATGAAAAACTGTTTTTT
.	.	TRBV19	TRBJ1-1	CASSQTLMNTEAFF	TGTGCCAGTAGCCAGACCCTGATGAACACTGAAGCTTTCTTT
.	.	TRBV5-6	TRBJ2-7	CASSLYSTRGSSYEQYF	TGTGCCAGCAGCTTGTACTCTACCCGGGGAAGCTCCTACGAGCAGTACTTC
.	.	TRBV19	TRBJ2-6	CASSINPSRSGANVLTF	TGTGCCAGTAGTATAAACCCCTCCCGCTCTGGGGCCAACGTCCTGACTTTC
.	.	TRBV5-5	TRBJ1-1	CASSLAGLLGTEAFF	TGTGCCAGCAGCTTGGCGGGACTGCTTGGGACTGAAGCTTTCTTT
.	TRBD1	TRBV6-1	TRBJ2-7	CASRRDRGLYEQYF	TGTGCCAGCCGGAGGGACAGGGGGCTCTACGAGCAGTACTTC
.	.	TRBV27	TRBJ1-4	CASSRRAGTTDEKLFF	TGTGCCAGCAGCCGACGGGCCGGGACAACCGATGAAAAACTGTTTTTT
.	.	TRBV19	TRBJ1-3	CASSSLASGNTIYF	TGTGCCAGTAGTTCTCTGGCCTCTGGAAACACCATATATTTT
.	TRBD1	TRBV18	TRBJ1-5	CASSAPRDRGYQPQHF	TGTGCCAGCTCAGCGCCTCGGGACAGGGGGTATCAGCCCCAGCATTTT
.	TRBD1	TRBV14	TRBJ1-2	CASSHGTGVKGYGYTF	TGTGCCAGCAGCCACGGGACAGGGGTGAAAGGCTATGGCTACACCTTC
.	.	TRBV5-1	TRBJ1-1	CASSLAGGLTEAFF	TGCGCCAGCAGCTTGGCCGGGGGGCTTACTGAAGCTTTCTTT
.	TRBD2	TRBV5-4	TRBJ2-5	CASRPGVAGDGETQYF	TGTGCCAGCAGACCGGGGGTAGCGGGAGATGGGGAGACCCAGTACTTC